This T cell receptor beta chain was observed in a study of monozygotic twins with inflammatory bowel disease. This CDR3 comprises 16 residues. Germline assignment: CDR1 SGHRS and CDR2 YFSETQ. For every sample, eight separate reactions were used to make cDNA. One entry per CDR3 protein, without DNA, is what TCRdb gives after re-calling the 5' RACE reads. Its listing shows about 300,000 distinct CDR3 sequences. This clonotype was obtained from a human donor with ulcerative colitis or Crohn's disease, or a healthy co-twin of an affected twin (not recorded which). Sequencing was carried out using blood. V gene TRBV5-1 combines with J gene TRBJ1-1; the D call of TRBD1 rests on TCRdb alone, since no DNA is present to check it. CDR3 sequence reads: CASSLGVGGMNTEAFF.